The T cell receptor beta chain described here comes from a study of blood T cell repertoires in COVID-19. In the study overall: PBMCs, B-cell-depleted T cells, or T cells were the source of the cDNA or gDNA that made up the material.

Trimming removed 4 bases from V and 7 bases from J, with 14 bases in between. CDR3 size: 13 residues. Germline V gene data show CDR1 as SGHRS and CDR2 as YFSETQ. Per the study methods: Estimation of nucleated cell counts was performed using reference gene primer amplification. The assay was immunoSEQ multiplex PCR, and TCRdb's table has in-frame clones only and misses some. The V and J calls and clone size are taken from that table; D and trimming were inferred from the DNA. The top ten clones hold 2.4% of a sample with 150,000 to 160,000 clones, less than 90% of them seen once. Sequencing used peripheral blood. V usage is TRBV5-1 and J usage is TRBJ2-5; D is possibly TRBD1 (6 bases). The clonotype originates from a woman aged 65 to 85 with acute or convalescent COVID-19. For the CDR3, the DNA is TGCGCCAGCAGCCCCCGGGACACCGGGACCCAGTACTTC. Translation gives CASSPRDTGTQYF.